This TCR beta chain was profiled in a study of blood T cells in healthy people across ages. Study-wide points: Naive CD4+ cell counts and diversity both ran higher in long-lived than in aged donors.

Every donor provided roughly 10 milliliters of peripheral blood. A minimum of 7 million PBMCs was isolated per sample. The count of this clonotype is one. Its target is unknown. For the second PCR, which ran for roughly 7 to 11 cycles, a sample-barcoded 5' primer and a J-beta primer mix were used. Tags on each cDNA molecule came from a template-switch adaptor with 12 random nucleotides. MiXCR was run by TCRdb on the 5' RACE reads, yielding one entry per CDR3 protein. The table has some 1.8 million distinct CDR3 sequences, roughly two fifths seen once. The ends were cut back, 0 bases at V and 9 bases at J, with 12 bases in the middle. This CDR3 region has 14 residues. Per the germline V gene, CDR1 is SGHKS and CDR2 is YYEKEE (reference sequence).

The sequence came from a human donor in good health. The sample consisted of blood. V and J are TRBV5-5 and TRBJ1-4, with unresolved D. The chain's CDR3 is CASSLGRKDQKLFF. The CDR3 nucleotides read TGTGCCAGCAGCTTGGGAAGGAAGGATCAAAAACTGTTTTTT.